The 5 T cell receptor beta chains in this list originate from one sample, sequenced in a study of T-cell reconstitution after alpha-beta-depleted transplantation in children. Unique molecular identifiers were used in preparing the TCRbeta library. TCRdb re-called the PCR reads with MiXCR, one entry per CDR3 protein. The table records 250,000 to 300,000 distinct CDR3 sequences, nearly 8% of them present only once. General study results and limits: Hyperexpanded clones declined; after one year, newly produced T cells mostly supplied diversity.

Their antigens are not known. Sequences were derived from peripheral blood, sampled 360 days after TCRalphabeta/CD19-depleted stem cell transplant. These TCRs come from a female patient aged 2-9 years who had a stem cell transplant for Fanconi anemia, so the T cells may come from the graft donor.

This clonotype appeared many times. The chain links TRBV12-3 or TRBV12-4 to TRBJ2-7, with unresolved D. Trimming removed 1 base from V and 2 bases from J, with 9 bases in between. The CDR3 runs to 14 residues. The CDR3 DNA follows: TGTGCCAGCAGTTTAGGGGCCGGACCCTACGAGCAGTACTTC. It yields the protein CASSLGAGPYEQYF.

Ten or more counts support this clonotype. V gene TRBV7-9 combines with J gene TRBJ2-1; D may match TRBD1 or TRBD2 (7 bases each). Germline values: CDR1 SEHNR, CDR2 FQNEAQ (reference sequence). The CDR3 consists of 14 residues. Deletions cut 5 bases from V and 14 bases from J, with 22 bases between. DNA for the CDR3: TGTGCCAGCAGCCCAGACAGCGGGACAGTCAGAGAGTTCTTC. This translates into CASSPDSGTVREFF.

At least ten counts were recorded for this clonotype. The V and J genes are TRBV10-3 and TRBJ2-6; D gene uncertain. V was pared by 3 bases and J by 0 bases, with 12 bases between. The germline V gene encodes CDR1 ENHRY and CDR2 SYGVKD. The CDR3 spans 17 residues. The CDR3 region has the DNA TGTGCCATCAGTGAAATGGGTGGGCCCTCTGGGGCCAACGTCCTGACTTTC. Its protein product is CAISEMGGPSGANVLTF.

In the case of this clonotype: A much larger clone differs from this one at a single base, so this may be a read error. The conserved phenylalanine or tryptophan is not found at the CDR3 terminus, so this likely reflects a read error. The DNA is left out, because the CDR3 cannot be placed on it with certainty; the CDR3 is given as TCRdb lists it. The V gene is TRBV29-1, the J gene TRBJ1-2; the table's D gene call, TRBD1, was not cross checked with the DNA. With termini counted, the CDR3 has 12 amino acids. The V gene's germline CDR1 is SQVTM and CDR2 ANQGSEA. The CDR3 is CSVYLDRAEETC.

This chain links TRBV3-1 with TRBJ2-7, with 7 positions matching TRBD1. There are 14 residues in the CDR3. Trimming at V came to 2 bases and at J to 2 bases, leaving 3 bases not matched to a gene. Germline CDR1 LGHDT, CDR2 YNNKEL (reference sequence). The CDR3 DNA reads TGTGCCAGCAGCCAAAGGACAGGCCCCTACGAGCAGTACTTC. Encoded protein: CASSQRTGPYEQYF.